Below are 9 T cell receptor beta chains sequenced from a single sample in a study of blood T cell repertoires in COVID-19. Only in-frame clones appear in the TCRdb table, and some are missing; sequencing was by immunoSEQ multiplex PCR. The sample lists over 250,000 clones; around 87% were seen once. What was sequenced was peripheral blood. Source of these receptors: a woman in her forties who had recovered from COVID-19.

This clone was observed once. The gene calls are TRBV5-4 and TRBJ1-1, with D uncertain. This CDR3 comprises 14 residues. Germline V lookup: CDR1 SGHNT, CDR2 YYREEE (reference sequence). Trimming removed 5 bases from V and 4 bases from J, with 15 bases in between. The CDR3 reads CASSWGGQATEAFF. The CDR3 DNA reads as TGTGCCAGCAGTTGGGGAGGGCAGGCCACTGAAGCTTTCTTT.

The V call is TRBV11-2, the J call TRBJ2-1, with 7 bases identical to TRBD1. This CDR3 is 14 amino acids long. Germline CDR1 and CDR2: SGHAT and FQNNGV. With V trimmed by 3 bases and J by 3 bases, 2 bases remained unmatched. The DNA of the CDR3 is TGTGCCAGCAGCTTCCGGGACAGCTACAATGAGCAGTTCTTC. Encoded protein: CASSFRDSYNEQFF. The full variable domain, its missing parts supplied by reference TRBV11-2 and TRBJ2-1, is EAGVAQSPRYKIIEKRQSVAFWCNPISGHATLYWYQQILGQGPKLLIQFQNNGVVDDSQLPKDRFSAERLKGVDSTLKIQPAKLEDSAVYLCASSFRDSYNEQFFGPGTRLTVL.

This clone was picked up one time. The chain carries TRBV18 and TRBJ2-5; 10 bases fit TRBD2. CDR1 is KGHSH, CDR2 LQKENI, per germline. This CDR3 is built from 18 residues. The trim removed 5 bases at V and 2 bases at J, leaving 14 bases unmatched. CDR3 coding DNA: TGTGCCAGCTCATCTCAGCGGGGGGGCCCCCTACCTCAAGAGACCCAGTACTTC. The encoded protein is CASSSQRGGPLPQETQYF.

The rearrangement links TRBV29-1 to TRBJ1-6; a possible D gene is TRBD1 (6 bases). The CDR3 runs 13 residues. Looked up from germline, CDR1 is SQVTM and CDR2 is ANQGSEA. Trimming cost V 4 bases and J 10 bases, with 14 bases left between them. Written as DNA, the CDR3 is TGCAGCGTTGGGGCAGGGGCTAACTCACCCCTCCACTTT. It specifies CSVGAGANSPLHF.

The chain recombines TRBV10-3 with TRBJ2-7; 8 bases agree with TRBD1. Germline V gene lookup returns CDR1 ENHRY and CDR2 SYGVKD. The CDR3 loop spans 14 amino acids. Trimming at V came to 2 bases and at J to 9 bases, leaving 9 bases not matched to a gene. CDR3 residues: CAISEGQGNPRQYF. Written as DNA, the CDR3 is TGTGCCATCAGTGAGGGACAGGGAAATCCTCGGCAGTACTTC.

This chain joins TRBV10-3 and TRBJ2-3; D gene uncertain. The V end lost 8 bases, the J end lost 4 bases, and 7 bases lay between the germline ends. There are 11 residues in the CDR3. Germline V gene lookup returns CDR1 ENHRY and CDR2 SYGVKD. The CDR3 DNA follows: TGTGCCATCGACGGAGCAGATACGCAGTATTTT. This translates into CAIDGADTQYF.

The chain has TRBV3-1 (or the pseudogene TRBV3-2) and TRBJ1-2; TRBD1 aligns across 9 bases. The V gene end was trimmed by 4 bases and the J gene end by 3 bases; junction bases not matched to a gene: 21. This CDR3 is built from 20 residues. Germline CDR1 and CDR2: LGHDT and YNNKEL (reference sequence). The CDR3 loop is CASSLPPGQGSVFQDYGYTF. DNA of the CDR3: TGTGCCAGCAGCCTACCCCCGGGACAGGGTTCGGTTTTTCAAGACTATGGCTACACCTTC.

This clone was found once. The J gene is TRBJ1-2, the V gene TRBV6-5, with 8 bases matching TRBD1. The germline V gene encodes CDR1 MNHEY and CDR2 SVGAGI. J was trimmed by 3 bases and V by 8 bases; bases with no gene match: 2. The CDR3 extends over 12 amino acids. Written as DNA, the CDR3 is TGTGCCAGCCAGGGGGCCGACTATGGCTACACCTTC. This encodes CASQGADYGYTF.

This clone was detected only a few times. The chain is built from TRBV5-8 and TRBJ1-1; no reliable D call. V lost 4 bases and J lost 8, with 18 bases in between. Germline CDR1 reads SGHTS; CDR2 reads YDEGEE. The CDR3 spans 14 residues. CDR3 sequence reads: CASSPRAERAEAFF. CDR3 DNA sequence: TGTGCCAGCAGCCCCCGGGCGGAGCGGGCGGAAGCTTTCTTT.